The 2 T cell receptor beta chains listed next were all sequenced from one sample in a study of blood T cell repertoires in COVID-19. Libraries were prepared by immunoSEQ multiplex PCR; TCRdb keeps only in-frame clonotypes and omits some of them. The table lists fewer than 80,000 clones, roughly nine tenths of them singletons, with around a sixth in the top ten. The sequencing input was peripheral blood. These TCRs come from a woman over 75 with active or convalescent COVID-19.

The CDR3 DNA reads TGCGCCAGCAGCTTGGCAGGGCGGTCACCCCTCCACTTT. This gives the protein CASSLAGRSPLHF. The chain couples TRBV5-1 to TRBJ1-6; tentatively, D is TRBD1 (5 bases). Germline CDR1 SGHRS, CDR2 YFSETQ. V was clipped by 0 bases and J by 10 bases, with 8 bases between them. The CDR3 totals 13 residues.

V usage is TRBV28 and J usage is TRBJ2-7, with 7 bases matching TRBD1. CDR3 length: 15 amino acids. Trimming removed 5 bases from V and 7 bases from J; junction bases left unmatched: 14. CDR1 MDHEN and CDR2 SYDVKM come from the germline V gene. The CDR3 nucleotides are TGTGCCAGCAGTACCCCTACAGGGGCCGGATGGGAGCAGTACTTC. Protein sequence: CASSTPTGAGWEQYF.